This T cell receptor beta chain was found in a study of cytomegalovirus exposure and HLA in healthy donors. The J segment lost 5 bases and the V segment lost 5 bases, leaving 11 bases of the junction unmatched. The CDR3 totals 16 residues. From germline, CDR1 is SGHRS and CDR2 YFSETQ. This PCR relied on a set of 60 Vbeta primers and 13 Jbeta primers. TCRdb keeps only in-frame clones here, not all; method: immunoSEQ multiplex PCR. Of under 200,000 clones listed, roughly 84% are singletons. Study-wide findings and caveats: A later examination showed that TCR association rates differed by HLA locus, with DRB1 most and HLA-C fewest. Researchers counted around 150 TCR beta chains as cytomegalovirus-associated. The study assumed roughly uniform donor sequencing depth for presence/absence analyses. With later analysis, a missense DCLRE1C variant became linked to TCR beta V- and J-gene trimming.

Note on this clone: The antigen remains undetermined.

This chain links TRBV5-1 with TRBJ2-1; 9 bases align to TRBD1. Sequences were obtained from PBMCs. The sequence came from a man aged 45-65 years in good health and CMV-seropositive. CDR3 sequence reads: CASSIAGTGMHNEQFF. The CDR3 coding sequence is TGCGCCAGCAGTATAGCCGGGACAGGGATGCACAATGAGCAGTTCTTC.